This is a list of T cell receptor beta chains from one sample in a study of blood T cells in healthy people across ages. TCRdb used MiXCR to reprocess the 5' RACE reads, holding one entry per CDR3 protein. The top ten clones hold about an eighth of a sample with about a million distinct CDR3 sequences, 40% to 60% of them seen once. Sample: blood. The origin of the receptors is a man aged 30-40 years in good health. Both conserved end residues are trimmed from each CDR3.

V,J,CDR3
TRBV7-9,TRBJ1-1,ASSLAGGRGTEAF
TRBV7-2,TRBJ2-1,ASSLPRTRLNNEQF
TRBV20-1,TRBJ1-1,SASQGARNTEAF
TRBV7-2,TRBJ2-7,ASSFPVTSGGSYEQY
TRBV5-6,TRBJ1-6,ASIAGGNEGSPLH
TRBV4-3,TRBJ2-7,ASSLNHYSYEQY
TRBV2,TRBJ2-3,ASSITRRDTQY
TRBV12-3/TRBV12-4,TRBJ2-7,ASTRYRGYHEQY
TRBV4-1,TRBJ1-1,ASSQVPGVAF
TRBV4-1,TRBJ1-2,ASRDIGNGYT
TRBV15,TRBJ2-3,ATSRDSGNQY
TRBV7-2,TRBJ1-5,ASSLRQRGQPQH
TRBV5-1,TRBJ2-1,ASRWGGGSYNEQF
TRBV2,TRBJ2-3,ASSVKRVTSTDTQY